This T cell receptor beta chain was identified in a study of Ad26.COV2.S vaccination and SARS-CoV-2 variants. Study-wide points: Analyses that measured TCR breadth and depth may have underestimated total T cell responses. Greater spike-specific TCR breadth was seen in vaccine recipients than in placebo recipients.

CDR1 LGHNA and CDR2 YSLEER come from the germline V gene. The CDR3 has 14 residues. The V end was cut by 3 bases, the J end by 2 bases, with 9 bases between. Worth noting for this clone: Its antigen is undetermined.

Only in-frame clones appear in the TCRdb table, and some are missing; sequencing was by immunoSEQ multiplex PCR. The top ten clones hold under 2% of a sample with 440,000 or so clones, roughly nine tenths of them seen once. As for treatment: some 20 received Ad26.COV2.S at low or high dose, single or two shots; several received placebo; per-sample allocation not given. Day 63 after the first vaccine or placebo injection was the time point for sampling. This receptor was taken from a person aged 18 to 65 who received the Ad26.COV2.S COVID-19 vaccine or a placebo. Sequencing was performed on peripheral blood, taken in a trial of Ad26.COV2.S vaccine versus placebo. The rearrangement joins TRBV4-3 to TRBJ2-3; D possibly corresponds to TRBD1 (5 bases). CDR3 DNA sequence: TGCGCCAGCAGCCAGGCAGGGATCACAGATACGCAGTATTTT. The encoded protein is CASSQAGITDTQYF.